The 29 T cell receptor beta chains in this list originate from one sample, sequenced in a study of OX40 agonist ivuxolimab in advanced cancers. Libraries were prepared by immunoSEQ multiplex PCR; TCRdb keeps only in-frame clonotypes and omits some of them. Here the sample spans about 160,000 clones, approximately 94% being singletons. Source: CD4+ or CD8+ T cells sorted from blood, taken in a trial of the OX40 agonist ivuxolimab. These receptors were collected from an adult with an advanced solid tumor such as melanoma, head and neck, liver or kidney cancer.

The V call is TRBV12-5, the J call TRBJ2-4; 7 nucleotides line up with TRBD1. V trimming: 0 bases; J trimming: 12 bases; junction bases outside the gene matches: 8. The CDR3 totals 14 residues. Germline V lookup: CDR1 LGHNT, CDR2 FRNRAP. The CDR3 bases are TGTGCTAGTGGTTTGGTATCCAGGGGGTTGGCTCAGTACTTC. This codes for CASGLVSRGLAQYF.

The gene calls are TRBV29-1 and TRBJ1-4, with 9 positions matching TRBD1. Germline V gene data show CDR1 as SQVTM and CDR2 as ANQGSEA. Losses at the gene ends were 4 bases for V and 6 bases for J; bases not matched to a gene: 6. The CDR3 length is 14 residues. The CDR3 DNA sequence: TGCAGCGTTGGGGGACAGGGTAGATATGAAAAACTGTTTTTT. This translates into CSVGGQGRYEKLFF.

Here the CDR3 DNA reads TGTGCCAGCAGCCCCTATTGGTATGGACTAGCGAGCTCCTACAATGAGCAGTTCTTC. Its protein is CASSPYWYGLASSYNEQFF. This sequence joins TRBV11-2 and TRBJ2-1; 9 bases align to TRBD2. The germline V gene encodes CDR1 SGHAT and CDR2 FQNNGV. V lost 5 bases to trimming and J lost 0 bases; unmatched junction nucleotides: 14. CDR3 length: 19 amino acids. Complete variable domain (other parts from reference TRBV11-2 and TRBJ2-1): EAGVAQSPRYKIIEKRQSVAFWCNPISGHATLYWYQQILGQGPKLLIQFQNNGVVDDSQLPKDRFSAERLKGVDSTLKIQPAKLEDSAVYLCASSPYWYGLASSYNEQFFGPGTRLTVL.

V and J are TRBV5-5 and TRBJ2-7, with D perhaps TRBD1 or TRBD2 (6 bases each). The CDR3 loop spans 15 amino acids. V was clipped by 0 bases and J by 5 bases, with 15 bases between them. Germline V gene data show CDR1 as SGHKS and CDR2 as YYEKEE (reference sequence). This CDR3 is CASSLEGQGRNEQYF. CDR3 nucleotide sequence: TGTGCCAGCAGCTTGGAGGGGCAGGGGAGGAACGAGCAGTACTTC.

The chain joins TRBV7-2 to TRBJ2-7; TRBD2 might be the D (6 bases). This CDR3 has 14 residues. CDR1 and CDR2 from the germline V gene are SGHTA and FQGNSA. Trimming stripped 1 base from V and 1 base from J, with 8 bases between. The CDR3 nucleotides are TGTGCCAGCAGCTTAGTAGCGGTTTCCTACGAGCAGTACTTC. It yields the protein CASSLVAVSYEQYF.

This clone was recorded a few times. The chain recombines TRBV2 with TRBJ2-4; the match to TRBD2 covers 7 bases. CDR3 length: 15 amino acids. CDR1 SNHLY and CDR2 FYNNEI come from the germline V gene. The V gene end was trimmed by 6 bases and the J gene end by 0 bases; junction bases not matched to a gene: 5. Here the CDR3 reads CASRGGDLAKNIQYF. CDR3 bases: TGTGCCAGCAGGGGGGGGGACTTAGCCAAAAACATTCAGTACTTC.

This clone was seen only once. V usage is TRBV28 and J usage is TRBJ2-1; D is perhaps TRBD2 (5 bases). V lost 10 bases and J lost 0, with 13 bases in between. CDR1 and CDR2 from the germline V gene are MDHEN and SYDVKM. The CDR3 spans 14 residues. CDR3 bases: TGTGCCACTTTGAGCGGTAGCTCCTACAATGAGCAGTTCTTC. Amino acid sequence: CATLSGSSYNEQFF.

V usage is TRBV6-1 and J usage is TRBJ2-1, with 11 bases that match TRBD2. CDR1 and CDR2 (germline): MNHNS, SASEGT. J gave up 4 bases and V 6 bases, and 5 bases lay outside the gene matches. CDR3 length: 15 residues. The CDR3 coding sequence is TGTGCCAGCAGCGGGGGACTAGCGGCATACAATGAGCAGTTCTTC. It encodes CASSGGLAAYNEQFF.

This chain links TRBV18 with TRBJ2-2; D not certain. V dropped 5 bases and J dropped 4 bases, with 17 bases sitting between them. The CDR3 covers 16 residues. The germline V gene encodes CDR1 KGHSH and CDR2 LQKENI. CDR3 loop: CASSTLVGIITGELFF. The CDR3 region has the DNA TGTGCCAGCTCAACCCTGGTAGGGATAATCACCGGGGAGCTGTTTTTT.

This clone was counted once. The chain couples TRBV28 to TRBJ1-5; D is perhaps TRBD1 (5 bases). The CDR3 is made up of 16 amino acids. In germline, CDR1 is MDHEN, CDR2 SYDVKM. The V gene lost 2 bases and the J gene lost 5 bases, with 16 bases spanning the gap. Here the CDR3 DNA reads TGTGCCAGCAGTTTAATCCCCCGCAGGGTTCATCAGCCCCAGCATTTT. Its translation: CASSLIPRRVHQPQHF.

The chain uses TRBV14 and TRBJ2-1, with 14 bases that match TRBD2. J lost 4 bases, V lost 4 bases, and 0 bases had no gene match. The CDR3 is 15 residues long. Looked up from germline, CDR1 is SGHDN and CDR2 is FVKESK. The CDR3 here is CASSRTSGGYNEQFF. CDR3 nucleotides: TGTGCCAGCAGCCGGACTAGCGGGGGGTACAATGAGCAGTTCTTC.

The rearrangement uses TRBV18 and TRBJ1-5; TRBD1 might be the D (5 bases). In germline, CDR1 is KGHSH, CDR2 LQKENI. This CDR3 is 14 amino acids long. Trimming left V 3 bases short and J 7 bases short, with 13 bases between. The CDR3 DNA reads TGTGCCAGCTCACCCTTGGGGGGGGACCAGCCCCAGCATTTT. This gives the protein CASSPLGGDQPQHF.

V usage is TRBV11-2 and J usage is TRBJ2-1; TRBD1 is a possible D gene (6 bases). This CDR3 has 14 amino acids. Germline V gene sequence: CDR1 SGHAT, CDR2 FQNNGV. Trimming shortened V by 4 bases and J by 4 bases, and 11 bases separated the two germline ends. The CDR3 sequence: CASSWTALYNEQFF. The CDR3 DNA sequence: TGTGCCAGCAGCTGGACAGCCCTTTACAATGAGCAGTTCTTC.

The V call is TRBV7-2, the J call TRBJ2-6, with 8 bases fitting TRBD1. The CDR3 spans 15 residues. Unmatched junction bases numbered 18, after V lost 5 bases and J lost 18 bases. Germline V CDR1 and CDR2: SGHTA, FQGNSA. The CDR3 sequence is CASSPRQGPGGFPTF. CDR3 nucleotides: TGTGCCAGCAGCCCCCGACAGGGGCCAGGGGGGTTCCCGACTTTC.

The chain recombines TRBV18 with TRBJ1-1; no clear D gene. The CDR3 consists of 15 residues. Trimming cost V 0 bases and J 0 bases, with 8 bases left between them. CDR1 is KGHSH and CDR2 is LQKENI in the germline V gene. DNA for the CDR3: TGTGCCAGCTCACCACCAAGGGATGTGAACACTGAAGCTTTCTTT. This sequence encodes CASSPPRDVNTEAFF.

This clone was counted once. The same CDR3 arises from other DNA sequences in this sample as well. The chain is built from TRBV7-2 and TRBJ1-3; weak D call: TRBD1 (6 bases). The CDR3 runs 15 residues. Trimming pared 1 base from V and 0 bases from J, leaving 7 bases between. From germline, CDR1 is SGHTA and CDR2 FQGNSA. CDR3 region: CASSLDRASGNTIYF. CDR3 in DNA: TGTGCCAGCAGCTTAGACAGGGCCTCTGGAAACACCATATATTTT. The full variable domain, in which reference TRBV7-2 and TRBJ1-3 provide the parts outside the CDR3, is GAGVSQSPSNKVTEKGKDVELRCDPISGHTALYWYRQSLGQGLEFLIYFQGNSAPDKSGLPSDRFSAERTGGSVSTLTIQRTQQEDSAVYLCASSLDRASGNTIYFGEGSWLTVV.

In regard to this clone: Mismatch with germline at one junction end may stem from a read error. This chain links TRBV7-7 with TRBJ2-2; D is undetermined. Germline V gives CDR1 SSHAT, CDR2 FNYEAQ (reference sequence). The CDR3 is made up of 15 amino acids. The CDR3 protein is CASSLGVRGTGELFF. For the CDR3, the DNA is TGTGCTAGCAGCTTAGGCGTCCGTGGCACCGGGGAGCTGTTTTTT. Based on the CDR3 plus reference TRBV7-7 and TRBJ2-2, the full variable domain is GAGVSQSPRYKVTKRGQDVTLRCDPISSHATLYWYQQALGQGPEFLTYFNYEAQPDKSGLPSDRFSAERPEGSISTLTIQRTEQRDSAMYRCASSLGVRGTGELFFGEGSRLTVL.

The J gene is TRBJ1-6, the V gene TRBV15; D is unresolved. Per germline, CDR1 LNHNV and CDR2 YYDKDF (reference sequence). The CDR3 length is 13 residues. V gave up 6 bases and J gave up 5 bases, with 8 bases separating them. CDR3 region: CATRVMDNSPLHF. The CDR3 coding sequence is TGTGCCACCAGGGTGATGGATAATTCACCCCTCCACTTT.

The DNA of the CDR3 is TGTGCCTGGAGTGCCTTAACCAATCAGCCCCAGCATTTT. Translation gives CAWSALTNQPQHF. J is TRBJ1-5 and V is TRBV30; D not certain. Trimming cost V 1 base and J 3 bases, with 7 bases left between them. The CDR3 covers 13 residues. CDR1 is GTSNPN and CDR2 is SVGIG in the germline V gene (reference sequence). The whole variable domain, filled in from reference TRBV30 and TRBJ1-5, reads SQTIHQWPATLVQPVGSPLSLECTVEGTSNPNLYWYRQAAGRGLQLLFYSVGIGQISSEVPQNLSASRPQDRQFILSSKKLLLSDSGFYLCAWSALTNQPQHFGDGTRLSIL.

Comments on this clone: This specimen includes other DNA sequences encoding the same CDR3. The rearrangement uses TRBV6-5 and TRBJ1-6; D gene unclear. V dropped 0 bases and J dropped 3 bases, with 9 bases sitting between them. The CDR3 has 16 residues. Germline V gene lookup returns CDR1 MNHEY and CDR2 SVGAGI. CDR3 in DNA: TGTGCCAGCAGTTACTCGGGCAGTAGCTATAATTCACCCCTCCACTTT. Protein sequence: CASSYSGSSYNSPLHF.

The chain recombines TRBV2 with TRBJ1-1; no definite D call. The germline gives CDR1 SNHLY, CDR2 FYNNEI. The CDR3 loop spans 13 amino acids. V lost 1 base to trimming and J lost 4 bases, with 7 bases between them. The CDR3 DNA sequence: TGTGCCAGCAGTGAAGGGTGGGGCACTGAAGCTTTCTTT. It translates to CASSEGWGTEAFF.

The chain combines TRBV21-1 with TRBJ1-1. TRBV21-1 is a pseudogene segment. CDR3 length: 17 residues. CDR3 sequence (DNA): TGTGCCAGCAGCAAAACGGTAGTACCCCCCCAGTGCACTGAAGCTTTCTTT. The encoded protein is CASSKTVVPPQCTEAFF.

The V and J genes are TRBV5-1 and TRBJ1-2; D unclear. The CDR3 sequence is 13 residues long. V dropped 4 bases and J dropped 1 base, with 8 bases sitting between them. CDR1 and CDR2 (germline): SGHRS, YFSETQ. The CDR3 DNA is TGCGCCAGCAGCCTCACAGATAACTATGGCTACACCTTC. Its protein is CASSLTDNYGYTF.

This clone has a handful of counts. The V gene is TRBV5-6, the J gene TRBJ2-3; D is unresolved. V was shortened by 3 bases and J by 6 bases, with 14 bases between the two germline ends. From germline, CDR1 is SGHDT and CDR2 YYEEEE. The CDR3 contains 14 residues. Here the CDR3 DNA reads TGTGCCAGCAGCTCTCCCCCCCCAGTTGATACGCAGTATTTT. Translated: CASSSPPPVDTQYF.

The CDR3 DNA is TGCGCCAGCAGCCGGGAACACTTAGACAATGAGCAGTTCTTC. Protein: CASSREHLDNEQFF. This chain uses TRBV5-1 with TRBJ2-1; possibly TRBD2 for D (5 bases). Trimming pared 4 bases from V and 5 bases from J, leaving 13 bases between. Germline V lookup: CDR1 SGHRS, CDR2 YFSETQ. The CDR3 has 14 amino acids. The full variable domain, in which reference TRBV5-1 and TRBJ2-1 provide the parts outside the CDR3, is KAGVTQTPRYLIKTRGQQVTLSCSPISGHRSVSWYQQTPGQGLQFLFEYFSETQRNKGNFPGRFSGRQFSNSRSEMNVSTLELGDSALYLCASSREHLDNEQFFGPGTRLTVL.

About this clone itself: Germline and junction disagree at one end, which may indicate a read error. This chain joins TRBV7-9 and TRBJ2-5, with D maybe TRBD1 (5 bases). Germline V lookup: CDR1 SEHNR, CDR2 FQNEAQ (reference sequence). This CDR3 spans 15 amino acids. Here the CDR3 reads CTSSLVGATQETQYF. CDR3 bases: TGTACCAGCAGCCTGGTAGGGGCTACCCAAGAGACCCAGTACTTC.

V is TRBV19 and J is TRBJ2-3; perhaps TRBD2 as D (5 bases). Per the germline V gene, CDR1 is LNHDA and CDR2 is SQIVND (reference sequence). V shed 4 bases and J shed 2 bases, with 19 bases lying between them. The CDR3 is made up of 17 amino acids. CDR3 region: CASSTRGGFTPTDTQYF. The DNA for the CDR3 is TGTGCCAGTAGTACACGAGGCGGGTTTACTCCCACAGATACGCAGTATTTT.

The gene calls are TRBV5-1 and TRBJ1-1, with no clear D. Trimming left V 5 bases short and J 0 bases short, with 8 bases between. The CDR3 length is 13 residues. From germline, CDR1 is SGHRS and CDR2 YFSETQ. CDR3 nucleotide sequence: TGCGCCAGCAGGAGAGAGGTGAACACTGAAGCTTTCTTT. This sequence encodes CASRREVNTEAFF.

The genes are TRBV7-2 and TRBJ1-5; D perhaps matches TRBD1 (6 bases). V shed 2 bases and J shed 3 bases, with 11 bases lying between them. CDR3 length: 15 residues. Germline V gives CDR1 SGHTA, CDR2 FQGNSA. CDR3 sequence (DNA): TGTGCCAGCAGCTTAACAGGGATCTCCAATCAGCCCCAGCATTTT. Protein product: CASSLTGISNQPQHF.